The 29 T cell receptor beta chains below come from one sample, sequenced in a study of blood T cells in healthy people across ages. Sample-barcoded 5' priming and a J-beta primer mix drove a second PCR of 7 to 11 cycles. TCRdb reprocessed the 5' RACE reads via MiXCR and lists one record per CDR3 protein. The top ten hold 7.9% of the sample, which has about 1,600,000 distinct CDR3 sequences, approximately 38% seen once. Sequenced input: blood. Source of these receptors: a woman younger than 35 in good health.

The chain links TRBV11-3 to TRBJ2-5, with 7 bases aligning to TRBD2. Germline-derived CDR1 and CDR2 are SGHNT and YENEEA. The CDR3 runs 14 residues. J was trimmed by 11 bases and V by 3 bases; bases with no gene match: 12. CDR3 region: CASSFEGGANEQYF. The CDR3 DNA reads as TGTGCCAGCAGCTTCGAGGGAGGGGCCAATGAGCAGTACTTC.

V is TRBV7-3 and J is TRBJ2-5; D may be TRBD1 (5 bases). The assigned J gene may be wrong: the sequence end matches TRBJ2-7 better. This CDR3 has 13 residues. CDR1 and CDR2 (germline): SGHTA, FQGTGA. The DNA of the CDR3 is TGTGCCAGCAGCTTATTCGACAGCTACGAGCAGTACTTC. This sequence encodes CASSLFDSYEQYF.

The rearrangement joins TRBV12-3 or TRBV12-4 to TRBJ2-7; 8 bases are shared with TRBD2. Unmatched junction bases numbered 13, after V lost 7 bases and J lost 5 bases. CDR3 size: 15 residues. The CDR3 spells CASTNLVAGTDEQYF. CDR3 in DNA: TGTGCCAGCACCAATCTTGTAGCGGGAACCGACGAGCAGTACTTC.

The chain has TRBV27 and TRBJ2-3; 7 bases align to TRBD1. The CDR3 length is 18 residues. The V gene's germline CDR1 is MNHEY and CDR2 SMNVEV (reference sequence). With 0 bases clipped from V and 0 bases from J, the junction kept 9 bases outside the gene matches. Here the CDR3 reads CASSLSTGTPRSTDTQYF. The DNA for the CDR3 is TGTGCCAGCAGTTTATCGACAGGGACACCGAGAAGCACAGATACGCAGTATTTT.

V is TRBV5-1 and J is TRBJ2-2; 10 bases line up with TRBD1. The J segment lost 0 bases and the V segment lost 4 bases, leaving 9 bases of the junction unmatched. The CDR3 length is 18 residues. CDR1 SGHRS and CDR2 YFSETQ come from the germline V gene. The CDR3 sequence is CASSSRDRGFSNTGELFF. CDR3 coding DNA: TGCGCCAGCAGCAGTCGGGACAGGGGATTTTCGAACACCGGGGAGCTGTTTTTT.

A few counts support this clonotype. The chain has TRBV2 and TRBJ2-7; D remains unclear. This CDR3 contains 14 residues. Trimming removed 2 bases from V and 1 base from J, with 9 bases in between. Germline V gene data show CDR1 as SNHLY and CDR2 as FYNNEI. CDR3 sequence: CASSEIQTSYEQYF. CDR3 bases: TGTGCCAGCAGTGAAATCCAAACTTCCTACGAGCAGTACTTC.

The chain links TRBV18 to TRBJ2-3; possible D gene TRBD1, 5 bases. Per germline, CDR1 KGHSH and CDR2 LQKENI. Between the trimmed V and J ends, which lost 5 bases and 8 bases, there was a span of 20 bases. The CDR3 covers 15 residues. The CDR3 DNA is TGTGCCAGCTCAGACGACAGTCTCTCGTGGGGTACGCAGTATTTT. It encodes CASSDDSLSWGTQYF.

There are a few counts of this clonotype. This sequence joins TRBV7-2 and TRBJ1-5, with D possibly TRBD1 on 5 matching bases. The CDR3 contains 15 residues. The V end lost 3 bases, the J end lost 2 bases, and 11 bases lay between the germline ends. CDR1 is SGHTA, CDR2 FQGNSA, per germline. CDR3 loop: CASSLGGYGNQPQHF. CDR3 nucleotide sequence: TGTGCCAGCAGCTTGGGGGGGTATGGCAATCAGCCCCAGCATTTT.

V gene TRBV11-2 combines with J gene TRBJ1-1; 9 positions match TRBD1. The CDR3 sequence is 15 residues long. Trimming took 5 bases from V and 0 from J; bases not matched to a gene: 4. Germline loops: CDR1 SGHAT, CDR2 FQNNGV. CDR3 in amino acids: CASSPRQGVNTEAFF. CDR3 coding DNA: TGTGCCAGCAGCCCCAGACAGGGGGTGAACACTGAAGCTTTCTTT.

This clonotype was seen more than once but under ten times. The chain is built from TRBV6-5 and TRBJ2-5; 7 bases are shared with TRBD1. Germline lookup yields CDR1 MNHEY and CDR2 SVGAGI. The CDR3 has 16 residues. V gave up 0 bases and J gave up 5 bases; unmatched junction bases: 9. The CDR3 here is CASSYSTGQRGETQYF. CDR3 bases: TGTGCCAGCAGTTACTCGACGGGACAGCGAGGGGAGACCCAGTACTTC.

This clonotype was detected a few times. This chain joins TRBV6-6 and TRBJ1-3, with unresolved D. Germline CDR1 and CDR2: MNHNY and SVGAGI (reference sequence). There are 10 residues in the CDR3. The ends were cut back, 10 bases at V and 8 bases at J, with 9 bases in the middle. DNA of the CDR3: TGTGCCACCCGAGCGGACACCATATATTTT. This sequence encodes CATRADTIYF.

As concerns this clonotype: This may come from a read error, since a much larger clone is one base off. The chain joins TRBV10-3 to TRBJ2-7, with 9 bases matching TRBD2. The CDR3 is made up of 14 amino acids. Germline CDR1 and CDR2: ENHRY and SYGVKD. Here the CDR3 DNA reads TGTGCCAGCAAGCGGGAGGCGAGCTCCTACGGGCAGTACTTC. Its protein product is CASKREASSYGQYF.

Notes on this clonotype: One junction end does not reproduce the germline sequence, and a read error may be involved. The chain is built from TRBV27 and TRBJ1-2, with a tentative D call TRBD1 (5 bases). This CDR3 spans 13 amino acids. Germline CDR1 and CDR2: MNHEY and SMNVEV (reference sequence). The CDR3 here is CAGSLTRGYGYTF. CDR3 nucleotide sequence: TGTGCCGGCAGTTTAACCCGGGGGTATGGCTACACCTTC.

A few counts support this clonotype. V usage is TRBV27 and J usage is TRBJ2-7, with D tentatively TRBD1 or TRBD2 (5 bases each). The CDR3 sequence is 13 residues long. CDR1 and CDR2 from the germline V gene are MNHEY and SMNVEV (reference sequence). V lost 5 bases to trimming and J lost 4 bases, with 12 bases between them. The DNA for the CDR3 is TGTGCCAGCAGTCCGGGACGGAGGTACGAGCAGTACTTC. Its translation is CASSPGRRYEQYF.

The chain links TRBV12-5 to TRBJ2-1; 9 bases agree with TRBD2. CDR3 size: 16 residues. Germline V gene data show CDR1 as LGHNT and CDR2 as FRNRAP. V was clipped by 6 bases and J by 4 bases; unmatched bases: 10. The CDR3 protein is CASGSKAGGPYNEQFF. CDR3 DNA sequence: TGTGCTAGTGGATCCAAAGCGGGGGGTCCGTACAATGAGCAGTTCTTC.

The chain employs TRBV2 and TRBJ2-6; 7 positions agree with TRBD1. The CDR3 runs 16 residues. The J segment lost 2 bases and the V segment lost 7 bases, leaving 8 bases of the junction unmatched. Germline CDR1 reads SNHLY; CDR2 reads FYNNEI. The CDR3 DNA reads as TGTGCCAGCACCCAAAATACAGGGGCTGGGGCCAACGTCCTGACTTTC. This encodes CASTQNTGAGANVLTF.

CDR3 nucleotides: TGTGCCTGGAGGGCCGGGGCAGGGGAAACTGAAGCTTTCTTT. Translating it yields CAWRAGAGETEAFF. This chain joins TRBV30 and TRBJ1-1, with D possibly being TRBD1 (6 bases). Germline lookup yields CDR1 GTSNPN and CDR2 SVGIG (reference sequence). V gave up 3 bases and J gave up 5 bases, with 16 bases separating them. This CDR3 has 14 residues.

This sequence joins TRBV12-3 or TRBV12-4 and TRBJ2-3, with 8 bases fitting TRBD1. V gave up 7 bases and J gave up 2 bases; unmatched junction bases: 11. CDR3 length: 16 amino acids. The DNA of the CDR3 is TGTGCCAGCATCAAAAGGGGGACAGGAAACACAGATACGCAGTATTTT. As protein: CASIKRGTGNTDTQYF.

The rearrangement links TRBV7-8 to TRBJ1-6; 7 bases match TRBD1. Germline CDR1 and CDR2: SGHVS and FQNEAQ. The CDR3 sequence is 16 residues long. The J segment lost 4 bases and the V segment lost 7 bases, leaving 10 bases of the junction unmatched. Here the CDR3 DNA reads TGTGCCAGCACCATGGGGGGGACAGATTATAATTCACCCCTCCACTTT. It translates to CASTMGGTDYNSPLHF.

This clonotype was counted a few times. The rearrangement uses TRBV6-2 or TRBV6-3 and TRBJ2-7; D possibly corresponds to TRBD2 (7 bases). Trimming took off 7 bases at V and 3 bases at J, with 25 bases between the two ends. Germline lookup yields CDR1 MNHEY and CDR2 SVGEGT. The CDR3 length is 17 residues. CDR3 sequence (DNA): TGTGCCAGCATCTCCCTAGGGGGGGGCCGACCTCGCTACGAGCAGTACTTC. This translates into CASISLGGGRPRYEQYF.

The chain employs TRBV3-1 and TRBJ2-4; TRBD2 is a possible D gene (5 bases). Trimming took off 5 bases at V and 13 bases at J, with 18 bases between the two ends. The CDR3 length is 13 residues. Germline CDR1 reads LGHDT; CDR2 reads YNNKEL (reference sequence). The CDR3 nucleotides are TGTGCCAGCAGCAGCACGCGGGTCGTCGACCAGTACTTC. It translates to CASSSTRVVDQYF. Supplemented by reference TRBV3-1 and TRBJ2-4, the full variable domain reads DTAVSQTPKYLVTQMGNDKSIKCEQNLGHDTMYWYKQDSKKFLKIMFSYNNKELIINETVPNRFSPKSPDKAHLNLHINSLELGDSAVYFCASSSTRVVDQYFGAGTRLSVL.

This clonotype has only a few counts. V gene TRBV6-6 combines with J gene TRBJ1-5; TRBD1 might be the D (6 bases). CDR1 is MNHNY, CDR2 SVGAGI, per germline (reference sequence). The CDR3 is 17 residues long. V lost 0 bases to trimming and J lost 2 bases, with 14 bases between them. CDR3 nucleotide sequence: TGTGCCAGCAGTTACTCGATTGGGGGGCTGGGCAATCAGCCCCAGCATTTT. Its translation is CASSYSIGGLGNQPQHF.

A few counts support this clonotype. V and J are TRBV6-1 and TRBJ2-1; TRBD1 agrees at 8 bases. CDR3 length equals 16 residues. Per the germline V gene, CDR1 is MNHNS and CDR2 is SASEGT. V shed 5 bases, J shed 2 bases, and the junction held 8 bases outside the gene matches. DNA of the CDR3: TGTGCCAGCAGTCTGCCAAAACAGGGGGCCTACAATGAGCAGTTCTTC. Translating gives CASSLPKQGAYNEQFF.

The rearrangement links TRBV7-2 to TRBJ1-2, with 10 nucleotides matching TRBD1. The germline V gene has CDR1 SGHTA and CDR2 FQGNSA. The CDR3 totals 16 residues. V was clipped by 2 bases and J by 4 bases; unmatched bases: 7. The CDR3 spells CASSLSVGQGTYGYTF. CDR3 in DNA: TGTGCCAGCAGCTTATCTGTGGGACAGGGGACCTATGGCTACACCTTC.

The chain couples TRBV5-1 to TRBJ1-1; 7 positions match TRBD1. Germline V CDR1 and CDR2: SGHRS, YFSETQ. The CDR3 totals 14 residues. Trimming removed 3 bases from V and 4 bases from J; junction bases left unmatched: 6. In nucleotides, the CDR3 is TGCGCCAGCAGCTCAGGGGGACGGGGCACTGAAGCTTTCTTT. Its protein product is CASSSGGRGTEAFF.

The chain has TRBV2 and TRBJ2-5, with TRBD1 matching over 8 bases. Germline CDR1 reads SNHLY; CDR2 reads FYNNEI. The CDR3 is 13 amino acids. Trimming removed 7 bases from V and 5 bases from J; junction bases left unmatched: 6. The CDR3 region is CASTTGQGETQYF. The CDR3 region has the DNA TGTGCCAGCACGACAGGACAGGGCGAGACCCAGTACTTC.

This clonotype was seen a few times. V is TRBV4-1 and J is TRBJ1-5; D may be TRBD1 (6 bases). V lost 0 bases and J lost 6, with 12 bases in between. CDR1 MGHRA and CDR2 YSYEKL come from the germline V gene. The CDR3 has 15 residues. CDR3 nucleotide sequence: TGCGCCAGCAGCCAAGAGCAGGGGCGAGGTCAGCCCCAGCATTTT. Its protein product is CASSQEQGRGQPQHF.

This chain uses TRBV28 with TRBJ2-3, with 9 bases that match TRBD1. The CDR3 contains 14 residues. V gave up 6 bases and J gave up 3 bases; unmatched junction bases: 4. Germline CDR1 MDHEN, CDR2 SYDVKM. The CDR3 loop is CASRLTGGTDTQYF. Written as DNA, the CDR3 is TGTGCCAGCAGATTGACAGGGGGAACAGATACGCAGTATTTT.

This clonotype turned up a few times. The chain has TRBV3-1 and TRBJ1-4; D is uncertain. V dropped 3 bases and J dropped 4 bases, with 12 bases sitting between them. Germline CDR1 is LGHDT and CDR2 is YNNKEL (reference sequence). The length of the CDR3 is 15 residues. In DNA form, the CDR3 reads TGTGCCAGCAGCCATTTGGGTCAGAGTAATGAAAAACTGTTTTTT. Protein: CASSHLGQSNEKLFF.